These 26 T cell receptor beta chains originate from one sample sequenced in a study of T cells in women clearing cervical HPV infection. Method: immunoSEQ multiplex PCR; TCRdb's copy keeps in-frame clones and lacks some. Its listing shows roughly 18,000 clones. The sequencing input was blood buffy coat. The receptors were gathered from a woman aged 18 to 75 with a cervical HPV16 infection that either progressed to CIN3+ or cleared (not recorded which).

Partial CDR3 DNA: TGTGCCAGTAGTATGGCGGGATACAATGAG. It codes for CASSMAGYNE. The entire CDR3 is CASSMAGYNEQFF. The rearrangement links TRBV19 to TRBJ2-1, with D perhaps TRBD2 (6 bases). The read comes to an end 3 residues before the CDR3 does, leaving the germline J gene to fill in the end. Germline assignment: CDR1 LNHDA and CDR2 SQIVND (reference sequence). Trimming removed 3 bases at V and 4 bases at J, with 7 bases between. The CDR3 is 13 amino acids.

In the case of this clone: At one end, the junction sequence differs from germline, possibly due to a read error. The CDR3 goes on 3 residues after the read ends, and that part is filled in from the germline J gene. The gene calls are TRBV7-7 and TRBJ2-3, with D tentatively TRBD2 (5 bases). The germline V gene encodes CDR1 SSHAT and CDR2 FNYEAQ (reference sequence). CDR3 size: 14 residues. The CDR3 spells CASSSPGIQEAQYF. The sequenced CDR3 bases are TGTGCTAGCAGCTCCCCGGGGATCCAAGAGGCG.

About this clone itself: The read ends 3 residues early relative to the CDR3; the germline J gene fills the gap. This rearrangement joins TRBV7-9 to TRBJ2-4; the D is unclear. This CDR3 comprises 14 residues. Looked up from germline, CDR1 is SEHNR and CDR2 is FQNEAQ (reference sequence). The sequenced CDR3 bases are TGTGCCAGCAGCGGGTGGCAGGCTCTCTATGGT. It yields the protein CASSGWQALYG. From start to end, the CDR3 is CASSGWQALYGQYF.

As for this clone: The CDR3 end is not reached by the read, which stops 3 residues before it; the germline J gene fills it in. This rearrangement joins TRBV7-9 to TRBJ1-2; a possible D gene is TRBD1 (6 bases). Germline CDR1 reads SEHNR; CDR2 reads FQNEAQ (reference sequence). V lost 2 bases and J lost 4, with 14 bases in between. The CDR3 sequence is 15 residues long. The CDR3 DNA, read in part, is TGTGCCAGCAGCTTACGGGACACCCGGGCCTATGGC. It codes for CASSLRDTRAYG. The complete CDR3 reads CASSLRDTRAYGYTF.

Regarding this clone: Read sequence stops 3 residues before the CDR3 end, and the germline J gene provides the missing end. The chain links TRBV2 to TRBJ1-5; D may be TRBD1 (6 bases). With 0 bases removed from V and 5 bases from J, the gap between germline ends came to 11 bases. The CDR3 runs 15 residues. CDR1 is SNHLY and CDR2 is FYNNEI in the germline V gene. The CDR3 spells CASSEAGQTDQPQHF. CDR3 DNA (partial): TGTGCCAGCAGTGAAGCAGGACAGACGGATCAGCCC.

Remarks on this clone: The read ends 3 residues shy of where the CDR3 ends; the end is completed using the germline J gene. Other DNA variants within this sample encode the same CDR3. The chain combines TRBV24-1 with TRBJ2-3; TRBD2 aligns across 11 bases. The CDR3 totals 17 residues. Germline V gives CDR1 KGHDR, CDR2 SFDVKD. Trimming took 3 bases from V and 1 from J; bases not matched to a gene: 5. The CDR3 DNA, read in part, is TGTGCCACCAGTGATCAGGGACTAGCGGACCGCACAGATACG. Translated: CATSDQGLADRTDT. The entire CDR3 protein reads CATSDQGLADRTDTQYF.

Comments on this clone: The DNA ends 3 residues before the CDR3 does, and the rest of the CDR3 is filled in from the germline J gene. The chain employs TRBV18 and TRBJ2-7; maybe TRBD1 (7 bases). This CDR3 is built from 14 residues. With 3 bases removed from V and 5 bases from J, the gap between germline ends came to 14 bases. In germline, CDR1 is KGHSH, CDR2 LQKENI. This CDR3 is CASSPGRRGDEQYF. CDR3 bases read: TGTGCCAGCTCACCGGGGCGCAGGGGGGACGAG.

With regard to this clone: The sequence runs out 3 residues before the end of the CDR3; the remainder is reconstructed from the germline J gene. V and J are TRBV4-1 and TRBJ2-2; 12 nucleotides agree with TRBD1. CDR1 and CDR2 (germline): MGHRA, YSYEKL. The CDR3 has 18 residues. The sequenced part of the CDR3 DNA is TGCGCCAGCAGCCAAGTGGGACAGGGGGCCTCGGGGGCCAACGTG. The encoded protein is CASSQVGQGASGANV. The entire CDR3 is CASSQVGQGASGANVLFF.

As regards this clone: From the germline J gene comes the end of the CDR3, since the read stops 3 residues before it. V and J are TRBV20-1 and TRBJ2-5; TRBD2 aligns across 7 bases. Germline lookup yields CDR1 DFQATT and CDR2 SNEGSKA (reference sequence). Trimming at V came to 5 bases and at J to 5 bases, leaving 2 bases not matched to a gene. This CDR3 contains 11 residues. The CDR3 reads CSAFSGETQYF. The DNA read from the CDR3 is TGCAGTGCTTTTAGCGGGGAGACC.

About this clone itself: The DNA ends 3 residues before the CDR3 does, and the rest of the CDR3 is filled in from the germline J gene. V and J are TRBV6-2 or TRBV6-3 and TRBJ1-3; D call uncertain. Germline CDR1 is MNHEY and CDR2 is SVGEGT. The CDR3 loop spans 14 amino acids. Trimming left V 7 bases short and J 4 bases short, with 14 bases between. CDR3 DNA (partial): TGTGCCAGCATGTCGAACGTCTACGGAAACACC. Protein sequence: CASMSNVYGNT. In full, the CDR3 is CASMSNVYGNTIYF.

Comment on this clone: The read stops 3 residues short of the end of the CDR3; the missing end is completed from the germline J gene. This sequence joins TRBV9 and TRBJ1-2; D call uncertain. Trimming removed 0 bases from V and 6 bases from J, with 24 bases in between. Looked up from germline, CDR1 is SGDLS and CDR2 is YYNGEE. The CDR3 loop spans 18 amino acids. The DNA read from the CDR3 is TGTGCCAGCAGCGTAGGCCCCAACTCCCGATCACTTCATGATGGC. Protein product: CASSVGPNSRSLHDG. Given in full, the CDR3 is CASSVGPNSRSLHDGYTF.

On this clone: The read ends 3 residues before the CDR3 terminus; that terminus is restored from the germline J gene. The chain uses TRBV30 and TRBJ1-1; 8 bases map to TRBD1. V lost 3 bases, J lost 1 base, and 4 bases stayed unmatched. Germline V gene sequence: CDR1 GTSNPN, CDR2 SVGIG (reference sequence). The CDR3 spans 14 residues. Incomplete CDR3 DNA: TGTGCCTGGAGCGAAACAGGGGGGAACACTGAA. This gives the protein CAWSETGGNTE. The CDR3 in its entirety is CAWSETGGNTEAFF.

Points on this clone: Read coverage stops 3 residues before the CDR3 terminus; the germline J gene supplies the remainder. The chain couples TRBV2 to TRBJ2-7; D uncertain. This CDR3 is built from 12 residues. In germline, CDR1 is SNHLY, CDR2 FYNNEI. The V end lost 2 bases, the J end lost 3 bases, and 5 bases lay between the germline ends. The sequenced CDR3 bases are TGTGCCAGCAGTGAAACCGGCTACGAG. Translating gives CASSETGYE. The CDR3 in full is CASSETGYEQYF.

This clone is called medium-sized based on its frequency. The CDR3 sequence: CAWSRTSRSTDTQYF. CDR3 DNA (partial): TGTGCCTGGTCCCGGACTAGTCGAAGCACAGATACG. The rearrangement joins TRBV30 to TRBJ2-3; TRBD2 aligns across 7 bases. Coverage ceases 3 residues before the CDR3 finishes, and the germline J gene fills in the end. V was pared by 5 bases and J by 0 bases, with 8 bases of the junction left unmatched. Germline CDR1 GTSNPN, CDR2 SVGIG (reference sequence). The CDR3 spans 15 residues.

CDR3 amino acids: CASSVGLYGYTF. Incomplete CDR3 DNA: TGTGCCAGCAGCGTGGGTCTGTATGGC. This chain links TRBV5-6 with TRBJ1-2; D ambiguous. The read ends 3 residues before the CDR3 terminus; that terminus is restored from the germline J gene. V lost 4 bases to trimming and J lost 5 bases, with 9 bases between them. Germline V lookup: CDR1 SGHDT, CDR2 YYEEEE. The CDR3 contains 12 residues. Full variable domain (outside the CDR3, taken from reference TRBV5-6 and TRBJ1-2): DAGVTQSPTHLIKTRGQQVTLRCSPKSGHDTVSWYQQALGQGPQFIFQYYEEEERQRGNFPDRFSGHQFPNYSSELNVNALLLGDSALYLCASSVGLYGYTFGSGTRLTVV.

A note on this clone: The read comes to an end 3 residues before the CDR3 does, leaving the germline J gene to fill in the end. This chain connects TRBV10-3 to TRBJ2-5, with TRBD1 as a possible D gene (6 bases). The CDR3 is made up of 15 amino acids. V lost 3 bases and J lost 5, with 16 bases in between. Germline V CDR1 and CDR2: ENHRY, SYGVKD. The DNA read from the CDR3 is TGTGCCATCAGTGACCCGACCCAGGGGCGGGAGACC. Its translation is CAISDPTQGRET. The CDR3 as a whole reads CAISDPTQGRETQYF.

This clone is deemed medium-sized by its frequency. The read finishes 3 residues shy of the CDR3 end, and the germline J gene is used to complete it. This chain uses TRBV10-3 with TRBJ2-6; D possibly corresponds to TRBD1 (6 bases). Germline V gives CDR1 ENHRY, CDR2 SYGVKD. This CDR3 has 15 residues. The CDR3 spells CAISDSQGRGNFLTF. CDR3 bases read: TGTGCCATCAGTGACTCTCAGGGCAGGGGCAATTTC.

Comments on this clone: The read is 3 residues too short to cover the CDR3 end, so that end is filled in from the germline J gene. Additional DNA sequences in this sample encode the identical CDR3. The genes are TRBV20-1 and TRBJ1-2; 7 nucleotides align to TRBD1. This CDR3 is built from 18 residues. With 3 bases clipped from V and 0 bases from J, the junction kept 16 bases outside the gene matches. The V gene's germline CDR1 is DFQATT and CDR2 SNEGSKA (reference sequence). The CDR3 here is CSARILELQTGPNYGYTF. The covered CDR3 bases are TGCAGTGCTAGGATCCTTGAACTACAGACAGGGCCTAACTATGGC.

With respect to this clone: The missing CDR3 end, 3 residues past where the read stops, is filled in from the germline J gene. The chain couples TRBV18 to TRBJ1-2; D gene uncertain. Germline values: CDR1 KGHSH, CDR2 LQKENI. The CDR3 runs 13 residues. CDR3 region: CASSPRPGDTYTF. Incomplete CDR3 DNA: TGTGCCAGCTCACCGCGCCCCGGGGATACC.

About this clone itself: The sequence runs out 3 residues before the end of the CDR3; the remainder is reconstructed from the germline J gene. The chain links TRBV5-6 to TRBJ1-1, with D tentatively TRBD1 (5 bases). CDR1 is SGHDT, CDR2 YYEEEE, per germline. The CDR3 is 14 residues long. The CDR3 loop is CASSLSPRQGRAFF. CDR3 DNA (partial): TGTGCCAGCAGCTTGAGTCCGCGGCAGGGAAGG.

Details on this clone: The CDR3 end is not reached by the read, which stops 3 residues before it; the germline J gene fills it in. This chain links TRBV28 with TRBJ2-7; a possible D gene is TRBD2 (5 bases). This CDR3 has 16 residues. Trimming removed 5 bases at V and 0 bases at J, with 17 bases between. In germline, CDR1 is MDHEN, CDR2 SYDVKM. Here the CDR3 reads CASSDTPGMSSYEQYF. The sequenced part of the CDR3 DNA is TGTGCCAGCAGTGACACCCCGGGGATGAGCTCCTACGAG.

On this clone: The read gets to within 3 residues of the CDR3 end, and the germline J gene fills in the rest. The chain joins TRBV5-1 to TRBJ2-1, with D perhaps matching TRBD1 (7 bases). Between the trimmed V and J ends, which lost 0 bases and 9 bases, there was a span of 16 bases. Germline-derived CDR1 and CDR2 are SGHRS and YFSETQ. This CDR3 is built from 15 residues. Partial CDR3 DNA: TGCGCCAGCAGCTTGGAGGGCAGGGGGGTCCGTGAG. It specifies CASSLEGRGVRE. The full CDR3 sequence reads CASSLEGRGVREQFF. The variable domain in full, with the rest retrieved from reference TRBV5-1 and TRBJ2-1, is KAGVTQTPRYLIKTRGQQVTLSCSPISGHRSVSWYQQTPGQGLQFLFEYFSETQRNKGNFPGRFSGRQFSNSRSEMNVSTLELGDSALYLCASSLEGRGVREQFFGPGTRLTVL.

For this clone: The observed sequence ends 3 residues before the CDR3 terminus, with the missing tail filled in from the germline J gene. The gene calls are TRBV27 and TRBJ1-1; TRBD1 matches 9 bases. Germline V lookup: CDR1 MNHEY, CDR2 SMNVEV (reference sequence). The V gene end was trimmed by 6 bases and the J gene end by 5 bases; junction bases not matched to a gene: 10. CDR3 length equals 15 residues. The CDR3 loop reads CASRKWGQGDTEAFF. The sequenced part of the CDR3 DNA is TGTGCCAGCAGGAAGTGGGGACAGGGTGATACTGAA.

In the case of this clone: One end of the junction is discordant with germline, which a read error may explain. The CDR3 extends 3 residues past the end of the read, so its final part is completed from the germline J gene. This sequence joins TRBV10-3 and TRBJ2-5; D may be TRBD1 (5 bases). The CDR3 is 14 amino acids. Germline V gives CDR1 ENHRY, CDR2 SYGVKD. The CDR3 is CAISEFGHGETQYF. Partial CDR3 DNA: TGTGCCATCAGCGAGTTTGGACATGGAGAGACC.

Worth noting for this clone: The CDR3 end falls 3 residues outside the read, so it is completed with the germline J gene. This chain uses TRBV5-1 with TRBJ1-5; 8 positions match TRBD1. The germline CDR1 and CDR2 sequences are SGHRS and YFSETQ. The CDR3 contains 14 residues. J lost 5 bases, V lost 4 bases, and 5 bases had no gene match. CDR3 DNA, as far as it was read: TGCGCCAGCAGCGAAGGACAGGGTTATCAGCCC. As protein: CASSEGQGYQP. From start to end, the CDR3 is CASSEGQGYQPQHF. Drawing the rest from reference TRBV5-1 and TRBJ1-5, the complete variable domain is KAGVTQTPRYLIKTRGQQVTLSCSPISGHRSVSWYQQTPGQGLQFLFEYFSETQRNKGNFPGRFSGRQFSNSRSEMNVSTLELGDSALYLCASSEGQGYQPQHFGDGTRLSIL.

Note on this clone: The missing CDR3 end, 3 residues past where the read stops, is filled in from the germline J gene. The chain carries TRBV5-1 and TRBJ2-3, with 10 bases lining up with TRBD1. Looked up from germline, CDR1 is SGHRS and CDR2 is YFSETQ. The CDR3 is made up of 18 amino acids. The CDR3 bases that were read are TGCGCCAGCAGCTTGACCAGAGGGACAGGGGATTTTCCGGAGACG. Encoded protein: CASSLTRGTGDFPET. The CDR3 as a whole reads CASSLTRGTGDFPETQYF.